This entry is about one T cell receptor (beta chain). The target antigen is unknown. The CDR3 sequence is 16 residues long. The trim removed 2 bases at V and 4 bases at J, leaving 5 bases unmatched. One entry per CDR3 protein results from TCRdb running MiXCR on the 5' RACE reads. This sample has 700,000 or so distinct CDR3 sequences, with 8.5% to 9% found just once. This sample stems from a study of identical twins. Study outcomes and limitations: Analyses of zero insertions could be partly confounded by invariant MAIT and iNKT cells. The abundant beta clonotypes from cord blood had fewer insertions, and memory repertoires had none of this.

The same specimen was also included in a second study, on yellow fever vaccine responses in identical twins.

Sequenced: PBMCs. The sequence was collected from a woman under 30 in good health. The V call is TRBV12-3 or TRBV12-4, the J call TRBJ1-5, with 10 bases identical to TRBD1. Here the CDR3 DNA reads TGTGCCAGCAGTTTATGGGGACAGGGGTGGAATCAGCCCCAGCATTTT. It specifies CASSLWGQGWNQPQHF.